This is a list of T cell receptor beta chains from one sample in a study of cytomegalovirus exposure and HLA in healthy donors. Some clones are missing from TCRdb's copy, which holds only in-frame ones; the method was immunoSEQ multiplex PCR. The sample lists tens of thousands of clones; over 75% were seen once. Sequencing was done on a sample of PBMCs. The receptor set was obtained from a male donor in good health and CMV-seropositive. The CDR3 runs from the conserved cysteine through the conserved F or W. D genes are given only for firm matches.

CASSIDRAETQYF,NA,TRBV19
CATSRDRVAGELFF,NA,TRBV15
CASSLLSRPSGNTDTQYF,TRBD2,TRBV7-6
CASSSSLAGGPSSEQYF,TRBD2,TRBV27
CASRTAGAGELFF,NA,TRBV27
CASSPAGAYEQYF,TRBD2,TRBV5-1
CASSQDRSGNLLAYEQYF,NA,TRBV4-2
CASSSFDRGQQPQHF,TRBD1,TRBV5-5
CSVESSYEQYF,NA,TRBV29-1
CASRSPPGTARHEQYF,TRBD1,TRBV6-6
CATSRATGEGYNEQFF,TRBD2,TRBV15
CASSLTITNEQYF,NA,TRBV7-9
CASSVGAGSFAYEQYF,NA,TRBV9
CASSFVAGPNYEQYF,NA,TRBV28
CASSLTTGSMTDTQYF,TRBD1,TRBV7-3
CASSPSGTSGSETQYF,TRBD2,TRBV7-2
CASYTDPGNTIYF,NA,TRBV6-6
CASSQGLAGPRHEQYF,TRBD2,TRBV14
CASSPRLAVSYNEQFF,TRBD2,TRBV5-4
CASSVEGSSASYEQYF,NA,TRBV9
CASSPGTSVYNEQFF,TRBD2,TRBV5-6
CASSRWTGAGRNTEAFF,TRBD1,TRBV19
CAWRNYLIRTGNTIYF,NA,TRBV30
CASSQVFPQETQYF,NA,TRBV4-1
CASSVVAQGAMNEQFF,TRBD1,TRBV9
CASSRDRNSYEQYF,TRBD1,TRBV18
CASSPDRGPYEQYF,TRBD1,TRBV11-2
CASSLSPVYGYTF,NA,TRBV5-1
CASSYWETGELFF,NA,TRBV6-5
CASSLVGSSSGANVLTF,NA,TRBV5-1
CASSPQPSGFAGELFF,NA,TRBV18
CASSLGPDLNQPQHF,NA,TRBV27
CASSLVTGGLDEQFF,TRBD1,TRBV5-1
CASSQLVQGSGYGYTF,NA,TRBV4-3
CASSLLGQGAVDYGYTF,TRBD1,TRBV27
CASSLSPGMNTEAFF,NA,TRBV27
CASSVGTAGTVSLGGYTF,TRBD1,TRBV25-1
CASSSGQGVTGELFF,TRBD1,TRBV27
CASSLQESWAYEQYF,NA,TRBV27
CASSLSGGGTQYF,TRBD2,TRBV5-6
CASSQDGGTGGWQVPTDTQYF,TRBD1,TRBV4-2
CASSQDEAGGDEKLFF,TRBD1,TRBV4-2
CASSPGEGRLNTDTQYF,TRBD2,TRBV4-1
CASSQETAGRRETQYF,NA,TRBV4-3
CASSDSNYGYTF,NA,TRBV6-5
CASSVRPGGEKLFF,NA,TRBV9
CASRRQGNYGYTF,TRBD1,TRBV5-6
CASSPRAVAGSSNTGELFF,TRBD2,TRBV4-2
CASSYSGGVPYEQYF,TRBD1,TRBV6-6
CASSQTVEAFF,NA,TRBV6-6
CASSFLRGSQETQYF,NA,TRBV28
CASSRKRDIYNEQFF,NA,TRBV19
CASSFTPGGSYEQYF,NA,TRBV5-5
CASSLTGGTYEQYF,TRBD1,TRBV5-1